Shown below are 24 T cell receptor beta chains from a single sample sequenced in a study of blood T cell repertoires in COVID-19 (TCRdb year 2020). Libraries came from the immunoSEQ multiplex PCR assay. The table was pulled from immuneACCESS by TCRdb, which kept in-frame rearrangements only. Such tables lose some clones; where checked, under half of the loss comes from unresolved V genes, and the rest has no known cause. For this sample there are 130,000 or so clones; about 72% appear just once. The top ten constitute under 2.5% of the sample. Specimen: peripheral blood. Source of these receptors: an older woman with acute or convalescent COVID-19.

The genes are TRBV10-3 and TRBJ2-7, with 13 bases fitting TRBD2. The CDR3 sequence is 18 residues long. The V gene end was trimmed by 4 bases and the J gene end by 4 bases; junction bases not matched to a gene: 13. Germline V gives CDR1 ENHRY, CDR2 SYGVKD. As DNA, the CDR3 is TGTGCCATCAGTGTGAGGACTAGCGGGAGTTCGGGGTTTTACGAGCAGTACTTC. This codes for CAISVRTSGSSGFYEQYF.

The J gene is TRBJ1-1, the V gene TRBV7-8; D is undetermined. The V and J ends lost 2 bases and 4 bases respectively, with 11 bases between them. Looked up from germline, CDR1 is SGHVS and CDR2 is FQNEAQ. The CDR3 is 14 amino acids. CDR3 amino acids: CASSLNTGITEAFF. CDR3 sequence (DNA): TGTGCCAGCAGCTTAAACACCGGGATCACTGAAGCTTTCTTT. Full variable domain (missing parts from reference TRBV7-8 and TRBJ1-1): GAGVSQSPRYKVAKRGQDVALRCDPISGHVSLFWYQQALGQGPEFLTYFQNEAQLDKSGLPSDRFFAERPEGSVSTLKIQRTQQEDSAVYLCASSLNTGITEAFFGQGTRLTVV.

This clone was detected only once. This chain connects TRBV10-1 to TRBJ2-3, with a weak D call TRBD2 (6 bases). V was cut by 6 bases and J by 2 bases, with 12 bases left in between. This CDR3 contains 14 residues. The germline gives CDR1 WNHNN, CDR2 SYGVQD (reference sequence). Written as DNA, the CDR3 is TGCGCCAGCAGCTCCGGGAGTCCCACAGATACGCAGTATTTT. Protein product: CASSSGSPTDTQYF.

The gene calls are TRBV19 and TRBJ2-3; 7 positions agree with TRBD2. Germline CDR1 LNHDA, CDR2 SQIVND (reference sequence). V was clipped by 3 bases and J by 3 bases; unmatched bases: 3. The CDR3 runs to 14 residues. CDR3 sequence reads: CASSISGVTDTQYF. The CDR3 nucleotides read TGTGCCAGTAGTATCAGCGGGGTGACAGATACGCAGTATTTT.

The chain recombines TRBV2 with TRBJ1-2, with 8 nucleotides matching TRBD1. This CDR3 has 13 residues. The J segment lost 7 bases and the V segment lost 2 bases, leaving 3 bases of the junction unmatched. Germline CDR1 is SNHLY and CDR2 is FYNNEI. CDR3 sequence (DNA): TGTGCCAGCAGTGAACAGGGGGCGGGTGGCTACACCTTC. It codes for CASSEQGAGGYTF.

The chain combines TRBV4-2 with TRBJ2-3, with a tentative D call TRBD2 (8 bases). Germline V gene lookup returns CDR1 LGHNA and CDR2 YNFKEQ. The CDR3 is 18 residues long. Trimming removed 4 bases from V and 2 bases from J, with 22 bases in between. CDR3 sequence (DNA): TGTGCCAGCAGCCCTAGCGGGTCAGAGGGGGCTCTCACAGATACGCAGTATTTT. This gives the protein CASSPSGSEGALTDTQYF.

The chain is built from TRBV11-2 and TRBJ2-7; weak D call: TRBD1 (6 bases). The CDR3 has 13 amino acids. Germline V gene sequence: CDR1 SGHAT, CDR2 FQNNGV. Trimming cost V 1 base and J 3 bases, with 7 bases left between them. The CDR3 coding sequence is TGTGCCAGCAGCTTAGGGACAGACTACGAGCAGTACTTC. As protein: CASSLGTDYEQYF.

This chain uses TRBV12-3 or TRBV12-4 with TRBJ2-7, with TRBD2 as a possible D gene (6 bases). CDR3 length: 12 amino acids. The V end was cut by 5 bases, the J end by 3 bases, with 8 bases between. The CDR3 region has the DNA TGTGCCAGCAGTCGGGAGATCTACGAGCAGTACTTC. Protein sequence: CASSREIYEQYF.

The genes are TRBV19 and TRBJ2-3, with D perhaps matching TRBD1 (5 bases). Germline V gives CDR1 LNHDA, CDR2 SQIVND (reference sequence). V lost 7 bases and J 4 bases, leaving 15 bases between the germline ends. The CDR3 contains 14 residues. The DNA for the CDR3 is TGTGCCAGTACCCCTAGACAGAGTCCAGATACGCAGTATTTT. Amino acid sequence: CASTPRQSPDTQYF.

The chain joins TRBV16 to TRBJ1-1; no clear D gene. The CDR3 is 13 residues long. Trimming removed 0 bases at V and 5 bases at J, with 7 bases between. Germline V gene sequence: CDR1 KGHSY, CDR2 FQNENV. The CDR3 DNA follows: TGTGCCAGCAGCCAATCCGGGGTTACTGAAGCTTTCTTT. Encoded protein: CASSQSGVTEAFF. Combining the CDR3 with reference TRBV16 and TRBJ1-1 gives the whole variable domain GEEVAQTPKHLVRGEGQKAKLYCAPIKGHSYVFWYQQVLKNEFKFLISFQNENVFDETGMPKERFSAKCLPNSPCSLEIQATKLEDSAVYFCASSQSGVTEAFFGQGTRLTVV.

The V call is TRBV10-3, the J call TRBJ2-7; D may be TRBD1 (5 bases). V lost 11 bases and J 1 base, leaving 15 bases between the germline ends. This CDR3 is 13 amino acids long. Germline V gene lookup returns CDR1 ENHRY and CDR2 SYGVKD. CDR3 in DNA: TGTGCCGCCATATCTGACAGTTCCTACGAGCAGTACTTC. Protein sequence: CAAISDSSYEQYF.

V gene TRBV19 combines with J gene TRBJ2-1, with TRBD2 as a possible D gene (5 bases). V shed 6 bases and J shed 6 bases, with 12 bases lying between them. The CDR3 consists of 13 residues. The germline V gene encodes CDR1 LNHDA and CDR2 SQIVND (reference sequence). The CDR3 coding sequence is TGTGCCAGTAGCCCGCGGACTGTCAATGAGCAGTTCTTC. This translates into CASSPRTVNEQFF.

The J gene is TRBJ1-1, the V gene TRBV18, with D uncertain. The CDR3 spans 13 residues. The V gene lost 3 bases and the J gene lost 0 bases, with 5 bases spanning the gap. Looked up from germline, CDR1 is KGHSH and CDR2 is LQKENI. CDR3 coding DNA: TGTGCCAGCTCACCTTCCATGAACACTGAAGCTTTCTTT. This codes for CASSPSMNTEAFF.

The gene calls are TRBV2 and TRBJ2-1, with D unresolved. Germline-derived CDR1 and CDR2 are SNHLY and FYNNEI. This CDR3 has 17 amino acids. V was cut by 0 bases and J by 0 bases, with 12 bases left in between. CDR3 sequence: CASSEARPASSYNEQFF. The CDR3 region has the DNA TGTGCCAGCAGTGAAGCTCGTCCAGCTAGCTCCTACAATGAGCAGTTCTTC.

The chain uses TRBV2 and TRBJ2-5; maybe TRBD2 (6 bases). Trimming removed 6 bases at V and 4 bases at J, with 15 bases between. This CDR3 has 14 amino acids. CDR1 is SNHLY and CDR2 is FYNNEI in the germline V gene. The CDR3 coding sequence is TGTGCCAGCAGCTTTACTAGCATGGGAGAGACCCAGTACTTC. Translated: CASSFTSMGETQYF.

A single count supports this clone. This rearrangement joins TRBV9 to TRBJ2-4; TRBD2 is a possible D gene (6 bases). This CDR3 contains 13 residues. Germline CDR1 SGDLS, CDR2 YYNGEE. V gave up 2 bases and J gave up 7 bases, with 10 bases separating them. The CDR3 DNA is TGTGCCAGCAGCGTGGGGACTTTTAACATTCAGTACTTC. Amino acids: CASSVGTFNIQYF. The full variable domain, in which reference TRBV9 and TRBJ2-4 provide the parts outside the CDR3, is DSGVTQTPKHLITATGQRVTLRCSPRSGDLSVYWYQQSLDQGLQFLIQYYNGEERAKGNILERFSAQQFPDLHSELNLSSLELGDSALYFCASSVGTFNIQYFGAGTRLSVL.

V usage is TRBV28 and J usage is TRBJ2-5, with TRBD1 matching 9 bases. The CDR3 is 14 amino acids. The ends lost 7 bases at V and 5 bases at J; junction bases unmatched: 8. Per germline, CDR1 MDHEN and CDR2 SYDVKM. CDR3 DNA sequence: TGTGCCAGCACCTGGACAGGGGTACGGGAGACCCAGTACTTC. Residues: CASTWTGVRETQYF.

V and J are TRBV19 and TRBJ1-1; D is possibly TRBD1 (6 bases). Trimming removed 0 bases at V and 0 bases at J, with 20 bases between. The CDR3 sequence is 19 residues long. Germline V gene data show CDR1 as LNHDA and CDR2 as SQIVND (reference sequence). The CDR3 protein is CASSIDLLTSGVMNTEAFF. The DNA of the CDR3 is TGTGCCAGTAGTATAGATCTGTTGACGTCAGGGGTCATGAACACTGAAGCTTTCTTT.

This clone was seen a few times. The chain links TRBV5-1 to TRBJ1-3, with 12 bases aligning to TRBD1. CDR1 is SGHRS, CDR2 YFSETQ, per germline. Trimming took 4 bases from V and 1 from J; bases not matched to a gene: 6. The CDR3 runs to 17 residues. In nucleotides, the CDR3 is TGCGCCAGCAGCCTGAGGGGACAGGGGGCGTCTGGAAACACCATATATTTT. Its translation is CASSLRGQGASGNTIYF.

The chain uses TRBV5-1 and TRBJ2-1, with 8 bases identical to TRBD2. CDR1 is SGHRS, CDR2 YFSETQ, per germline. Trimming took 4 bases from V and 7 from J; bases not matched to a gene: 10. CDR3 length: 15 amino acids. The CDR3 reads CASSEAAGVGNEQFF. The CDR3 DNA is TGCGCCAGCAGCGAGGCAGCGGGAGTGGGTAATGAGCAGTTCTTC.

This clone was seen ten or more times. The rearrangement joins TRBV5-1 to TRBJ2-7; D is undetermined. CDR1 and CDR2 (germline): SGHRS, YFSETQ. The V gene lost 0 bases and the J gene lost 3 bases, with 13 bases spanning the gap. CDR3 length equals 15 residues. CDR3 nucleotide sequence: TGCGCCAGCAGCTTGGATCTAAATAACCACTACGAGCAGTACTTC. Protein sequence: CASSLDLNNHYEQYF. The variable domain in full, with the rest retrieved from reference TRBV5-1 and TRBJ2-7, is KAGVTQTPRYLIKTRGQQVTLSCSPISGHRSVSWYQQTPGQGLQFLFEYFSETQRNKGNFPGRFSGRQFSNSRSEMNVSTLELGDSALYLCASSLDLNNHYEQYFGPGTRLTVT.

The chain recombines TRBV9 with TRBJ2-1; 13 bases are a match to TRBD2. Per the germline V gene, CDR1 is SGDLS and CDR2 is YYNGEE. The CDR3 spans 16 residues. V trimming: 4 bases; J trimming: 3 bases; junction bases outside the gene matches: 4. Here the CDR3 DNA reads TGTGCCAGCAGCCCTGGGACTAGCGGGAACTACAATGAGCAGTTCTTC. This codes for CASSPGTSGNYNEQFF. Looking up the rest from reference TRBV9 and TRBJ2-1 gives the full variable domain: DSGVTQTPKHLITATGQRVTLRCSPRSGDLSVYWYQQSLDQGLQFLIQYYNGEERAKGNILERFSAQQFPDLHSELNLSSLELGDSALYFCASSPGTSGNYNEQFFGPGTRLTVL.

The rearrangement uses TRBV2 and TRBJ1-4, with D maybe TRBD1 (5 bases). The V gene's germline CDR1 is SNHLY and CDR2 FYNNEI. The CDR3 is 14 amino acids. Trimming left V 4 bases short and J 4 bases short, with 10 bases between. CDR3 sequence (DNA): TGTGCCAGCAGTGGTGGGGCTATTAATGAAAAACTGTTTTTT. Its protein product is CASSGGAINEKLFF.

This clone was counted many times. V gene TRBV2 combines with J gene TRBJ1-2; D is possibly TRBD1 (5 bases). This CDR3 comprises 15 residues. CDR1 is SNHLY, CDR2 FYNNEI, per germline. The germline V and J ends were trimmed by 3 bases and 5 bases, with 16 bases remaining between them. The CDR3 DNA reads as TGTGCCAGCAGTGAGGGCCAGGGCTTAGTATATGGCTACACCTTC. Protein: CASSEGQGLVYGYTF.